This T cell receptor (beta chain) was sequenced in a study of blood T cell repertoires in COVID-19 (dated by TCRdb to 2018 to 2020). Notes on the research overall: Samples covering the acute and convalescent phases of COVID-19 were provided by collaborators in the United States, Italy and Spain. The prospective study material was composed of cDNA or gDNA derived from T cells, B-cell-depleted T cells, or PBMCs. The dataset comprised deeply sampled blood TCRbeta repertoires from subjects exposed to, actively infected with, or recovered from COVID-19. A freely available public database, intended as a resource for researchers studying the immune response to SARS-CoV-2, is where the repertoires were released. The samples were drawn from the first 160 participants of the ongoing ImmuneRACE study and from 1,254 subjects provided by 6 global collaborators. A de-identified subject ID, COVID-19 status, age in years and sex were almost always included in the sample metadata. Where available, HLA class I and class II types were taken from metadata supplied by the sample provider and were not determined by assay-based typing.

Collaborating institutions collected whole blood in K2EDTA tubes following their own protocols. Collaborator samples were shipped for TCRbeta analysis as frozen whole blood, isolated PBMCs, or DNA extracted from either sample type. This clone has more than one count but fewer than ten. It lacks a known antigen. No much larger clone is present one base from it, and per-base qualities are unavailable. What the authors observed across the whole study: Clinical and demographic metadata were provided uncurated, with the amount varying by source and participant.

The immunoSEQ Assay, a bias-controlled multiplex PCR, was used to amplify TCRbeta CDR3 regions from genomic DNA. Per the source publication's procedure: Nucleated cell counts per sample were estimated from amplification of reference gene primers within the assay. Sequence reads were collapsed and filtered to measure the absolute abundance of every unique TCRbeta CDR3 rearrangement. For each sample, productive Simpson clonality was calculated by taking the square root of Simpson's diversity index across productive rearrangements. What TCRdb holds here is the immuneACCESS table cut down to in-frame rearrangements. Part of the clones is not present; checked against another copy, under half of the missing clones reflect an unresolved V gene, and the others are unexplained. V and J calls and clone size follow that table, whereas D and trimming were derived from the DNA. A total of some 15,000 clones appear in this sample, 70% to 90% of them only once. Clones ranked in the top ten supply less than 15% of the sample.

The CDR3, from cysteine to phenylalanine, totals 14 residues. Of all the DNA, just the CDR3 is kept, 42 bases in frame from base 1. Looking up the germline V gene yields CDR1 MNHEY and CDR2 SVGAGI. The junction carries 15 bases between V and J, which are trimmed by 6 bases and 4 bases respectively. The chain is encoded by TRBV6-5 joined to TRBJ1-1; the D segment cannot be called with confidence. Sequenced sample: peripheral blood. This clonotype originated in a human donor in a cohort sampled during active COVID-19. The CDR3 region has the sequence CASSPRGVGTEAFF. The base sequence is TGTGCCAGCAGCCCCCGCGGGGTTGGCACTGAAGCTTTCTTT.